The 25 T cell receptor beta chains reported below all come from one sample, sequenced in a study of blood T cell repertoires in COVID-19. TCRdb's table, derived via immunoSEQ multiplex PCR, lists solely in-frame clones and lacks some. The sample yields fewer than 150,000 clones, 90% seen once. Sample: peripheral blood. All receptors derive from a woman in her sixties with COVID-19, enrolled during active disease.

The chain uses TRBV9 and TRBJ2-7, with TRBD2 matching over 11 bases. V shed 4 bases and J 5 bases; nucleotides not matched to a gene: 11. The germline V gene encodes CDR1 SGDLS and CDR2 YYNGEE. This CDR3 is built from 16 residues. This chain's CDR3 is CASSHPLAGGPNEQYF. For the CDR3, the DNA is TGTGCCAGCAGCCACCCCTTAGCGGGGGGGCCGAACGAGCAGTACTTC.

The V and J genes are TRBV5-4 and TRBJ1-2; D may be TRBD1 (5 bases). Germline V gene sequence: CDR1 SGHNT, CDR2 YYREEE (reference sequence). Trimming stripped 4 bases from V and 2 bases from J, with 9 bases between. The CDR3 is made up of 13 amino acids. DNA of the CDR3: TGTGCCAGCAGCCTGAGGACAAACTATGGCTACACCTTC. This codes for CASSLRTNYGYTF. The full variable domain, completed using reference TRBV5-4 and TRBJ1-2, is ETGVTQSPTHLIKTRGQQVTLRCSSQSGHNTVSWYQQALGQGPQFIFQYYREEENGRGNFPPRFSGLQFPNYSSELNVNALELDDSALYLCASSLRTNYGYTFGSGTRLTVV.

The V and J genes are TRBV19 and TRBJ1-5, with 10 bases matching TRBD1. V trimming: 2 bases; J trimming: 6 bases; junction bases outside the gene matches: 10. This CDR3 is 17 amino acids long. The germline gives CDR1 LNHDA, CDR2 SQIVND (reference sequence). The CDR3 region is CASSIPRTGGSSQPQHF. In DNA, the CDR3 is TGTGCCAGTAGTATACCAAGGACAGGGGGGTCGAGTCAGCCCCAGCATTTT. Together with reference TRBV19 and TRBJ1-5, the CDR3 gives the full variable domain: DGGITQSPKYLFRKEGQNVTLSCEQNLNHDAMYWYRQDPGQGLRLIYYSQIVNDFQKGDIAEGYSVSREKKESFPLTVTSAQKNPTAFYLCASSIPRTGGSSQPQHFGDGTRLSIL.

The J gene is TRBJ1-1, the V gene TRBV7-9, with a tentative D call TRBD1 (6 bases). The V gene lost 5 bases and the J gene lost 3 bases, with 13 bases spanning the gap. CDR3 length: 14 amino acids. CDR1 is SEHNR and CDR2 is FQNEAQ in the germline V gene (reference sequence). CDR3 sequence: CASSPTGDDTEAFF. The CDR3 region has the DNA TGTGCCAGCAGCCCGACAGGAGACGACACTGAAGCTTTCTTT. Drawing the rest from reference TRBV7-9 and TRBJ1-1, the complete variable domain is DTGVSQNPRHKITKRGQNVTFRCDPISEHNRLYWYRQTLGQGPEFLTYFQNEAQLEKSRLLSDRFSAERPKGSFSTLEIQRTEQGDSAMYLCASSPTGDDTEAFFGQGTRLTVV.

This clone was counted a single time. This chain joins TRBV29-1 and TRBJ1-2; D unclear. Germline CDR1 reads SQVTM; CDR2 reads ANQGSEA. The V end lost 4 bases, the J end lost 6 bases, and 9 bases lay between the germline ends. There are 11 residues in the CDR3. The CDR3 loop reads CSVAGEDGYTF. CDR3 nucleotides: TGCAGCGTTGCCGGGGAGGATGGCTACACCTTC. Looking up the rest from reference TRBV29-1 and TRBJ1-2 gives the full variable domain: SAVISQKPSRDICQRGTSLTIQCQVDSQVTMMFWYRQQPGQSLTLIATANQGSEATYESGFVIDKFPISRPNLTFSTLTVSNMSPEDSSIYLCSVAGEDGYTFGSGTRLTVV.

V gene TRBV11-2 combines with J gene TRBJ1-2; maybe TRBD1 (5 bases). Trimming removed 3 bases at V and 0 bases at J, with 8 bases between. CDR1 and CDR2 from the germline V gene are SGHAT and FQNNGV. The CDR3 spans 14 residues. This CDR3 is CASSLTDTNYGYTF. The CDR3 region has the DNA TGTGCCAGCAGCTTGACAGACACTAACTATGGCTACACCTTC. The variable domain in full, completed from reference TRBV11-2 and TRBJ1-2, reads EAGVAQSPRYKIIEKRQSVAFWCNPISGHATLYWYQQILGQGPKLLIQFQNNGVVDDSQLPKDRFSAERLKGVDSTLKIQPAKLEDSAVYLCASSLTDTNYGYTFGSGTRLTVV.

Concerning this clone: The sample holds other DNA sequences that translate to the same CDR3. The CDR3 loop reads CATSSRRGLQGYTF. The CDR3 coding sequence is TGTGCCACCAGCAGCCGTAGGGGGCTGCAGGGCTACACCTTC. The chain recombines TRBV15 with TRBJ1-2; 7 bases fit TRBD1. Looked up from germline, CDR1 is LNHNV and CDR2 is YYDKDF (reference sequence). Trimming at V came to 3 bases and at J to 8 bases, leaving 9 bases not matched to a gene. This CDR3 is built from 14 residues.

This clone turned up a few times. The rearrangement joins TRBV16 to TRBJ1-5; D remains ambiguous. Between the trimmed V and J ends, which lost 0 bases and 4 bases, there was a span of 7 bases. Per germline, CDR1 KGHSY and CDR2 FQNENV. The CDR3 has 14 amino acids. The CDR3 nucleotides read TGTGCCAGCAGCCAATCAGCCGGGAATCAGCCCCAGCATTTT. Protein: CASSQSAGNQPQHF. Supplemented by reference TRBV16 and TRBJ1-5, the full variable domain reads GEEVAQTPKHLVRGEGQKAKLYCAPIKGHSYVFWYQQVLKNEFKFLISFQNENVFDETGMPKERFSAKCLPNSPCSLEIQATKLEDSAVYFCASSQSAGNQPQHFGDGTRLSIL.

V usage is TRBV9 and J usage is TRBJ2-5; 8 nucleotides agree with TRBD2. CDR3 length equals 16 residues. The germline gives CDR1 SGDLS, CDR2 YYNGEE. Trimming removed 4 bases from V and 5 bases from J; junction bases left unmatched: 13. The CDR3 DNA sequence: TGTGCCAGCAGCTCCCGCGGCAATGGACTAGCTGAGACCCAGTACTTC. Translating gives CASSSRGNGLAETQYF.

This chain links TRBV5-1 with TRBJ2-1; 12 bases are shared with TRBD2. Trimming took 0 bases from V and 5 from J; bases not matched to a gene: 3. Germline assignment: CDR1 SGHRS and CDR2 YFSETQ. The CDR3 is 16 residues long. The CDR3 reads CASSLEASGGDNEQFF. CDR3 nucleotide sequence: TGCGCCAGCAGCTTGGAGGCTAGCGGGGGGGACAATGAGCAGTTCTTC.

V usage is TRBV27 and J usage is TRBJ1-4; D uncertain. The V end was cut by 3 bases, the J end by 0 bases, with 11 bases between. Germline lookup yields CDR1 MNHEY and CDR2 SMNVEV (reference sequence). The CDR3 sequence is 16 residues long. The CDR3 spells CASSFRSVSTNEKLFF. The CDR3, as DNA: TGTGCCAGCAGTTTTCGGTCGGTTTCAACTAATGAAAAACTGTTTTTT.

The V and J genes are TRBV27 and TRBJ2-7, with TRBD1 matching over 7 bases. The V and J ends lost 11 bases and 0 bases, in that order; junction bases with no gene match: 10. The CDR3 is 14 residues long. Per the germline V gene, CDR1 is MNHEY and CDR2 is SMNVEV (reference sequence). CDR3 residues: CASSPGTVSYEQYF. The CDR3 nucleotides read TGTGCCTCATCCCCCGGGACAGTCTCCTACGAGCAGTACTTC.

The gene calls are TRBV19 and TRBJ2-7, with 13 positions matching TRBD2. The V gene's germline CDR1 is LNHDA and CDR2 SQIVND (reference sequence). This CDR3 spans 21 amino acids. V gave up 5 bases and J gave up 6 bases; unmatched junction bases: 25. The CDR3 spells CASSAPLPGLAGDSWISEQYF. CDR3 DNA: TGTGCCAGTAGTGCCCCCCTCCCCGGACTAGCGGGGGACTCCTGGATCTCCGAGCAGTACTTC.

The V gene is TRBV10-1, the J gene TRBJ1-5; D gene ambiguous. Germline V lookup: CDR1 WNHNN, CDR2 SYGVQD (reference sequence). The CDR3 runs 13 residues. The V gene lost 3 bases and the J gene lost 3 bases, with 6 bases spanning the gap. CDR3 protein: CASSDRYNQPQHF. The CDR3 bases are TGCGCCAGCAGTGACAGGTACAATCAGCCCCAGCATTTT.

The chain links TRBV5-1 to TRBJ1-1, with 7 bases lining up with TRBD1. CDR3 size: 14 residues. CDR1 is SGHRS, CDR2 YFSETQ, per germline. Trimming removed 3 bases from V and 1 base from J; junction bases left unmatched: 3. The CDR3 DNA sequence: TGCGCCAGCAGCTCCGGGACAGCGAACACTGAAGCTTTCTTT. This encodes CASSSGTANTEAFF. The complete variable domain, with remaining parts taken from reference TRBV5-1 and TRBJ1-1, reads KAGVTQTPRYLIKTRGQQVTLSCSPISGHRSVSWYQQTPGQGLQFLFEYFSETQRNKGNFPGRFSGRQFSNSRSEMNVSTLELGDSALYLCASSSGTANTEAFFGQGTRLTVV.

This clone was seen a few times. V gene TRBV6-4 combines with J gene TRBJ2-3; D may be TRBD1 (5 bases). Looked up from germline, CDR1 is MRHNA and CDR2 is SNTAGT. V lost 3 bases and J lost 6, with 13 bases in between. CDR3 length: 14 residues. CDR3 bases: TGTGCCAGCAGTGAAAGGGGATCAACGGATACGCAGTATTTT. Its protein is CASSERGSTDTQYF.

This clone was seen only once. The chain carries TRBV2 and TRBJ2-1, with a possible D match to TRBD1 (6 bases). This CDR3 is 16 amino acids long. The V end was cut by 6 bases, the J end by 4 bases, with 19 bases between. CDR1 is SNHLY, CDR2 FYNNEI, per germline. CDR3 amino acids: CASRPPPGEYYNEQFF. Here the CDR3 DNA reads TGTGCCAGCAGGCCCCCCCCAGGGGAGTATTACAATGAGCAGTTCTTC.

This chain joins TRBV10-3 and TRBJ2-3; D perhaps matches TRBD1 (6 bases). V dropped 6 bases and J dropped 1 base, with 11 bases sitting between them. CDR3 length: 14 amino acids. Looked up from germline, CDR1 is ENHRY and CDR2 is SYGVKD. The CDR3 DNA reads TGTGCCATCAGCGCAGGGGTGGGCACAGATACGCAGTATTTT. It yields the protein CAISAGVGTDTQYF.

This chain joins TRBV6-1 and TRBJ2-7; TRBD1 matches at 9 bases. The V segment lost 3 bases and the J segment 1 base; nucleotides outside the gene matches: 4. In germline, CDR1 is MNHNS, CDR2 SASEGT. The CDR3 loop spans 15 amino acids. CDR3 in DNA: TGTGCCAGCAGTGAGGACAGGGGACCTTCCTACGAGCAGTACTTC. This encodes CASSEDRGPSYEQYF.

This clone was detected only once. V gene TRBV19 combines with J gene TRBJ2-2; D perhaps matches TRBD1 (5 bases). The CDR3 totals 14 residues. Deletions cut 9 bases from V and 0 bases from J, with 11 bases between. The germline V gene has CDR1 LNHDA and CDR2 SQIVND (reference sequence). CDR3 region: CASRVSANTGELFF. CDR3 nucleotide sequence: TGTGCCAGCAGGGTATCAGCGAACACCGGGGAGCTGTTTTTT.

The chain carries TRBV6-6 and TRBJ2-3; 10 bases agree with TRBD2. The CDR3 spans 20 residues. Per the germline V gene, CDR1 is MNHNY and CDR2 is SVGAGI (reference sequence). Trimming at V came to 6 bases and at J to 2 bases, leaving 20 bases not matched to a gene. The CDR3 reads CASSRIRQTLAGGYTDTQYF. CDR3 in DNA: TGTGCCAGCAGCCGTATTCGCCAAACCTTAGCGGGGGGCTACACAGATACGCAGTATTTT.

The DNA for the CDR3 is TGCGCCAGCAGCCGCGGTCTGGTTGACTTCTATGGCTACACCTTC. Translated: CASSRGLVDFYGYTF. The V gene is TRBV4-1, the J gene TRBJ1-2; D unclear. The V and J ends lost 4 bases and 4 bases respectively, with 16 bases between them. From germline, CDR1 is MGHRA and CDR2 YSYEKL. The CDR3 covers 15 residues.

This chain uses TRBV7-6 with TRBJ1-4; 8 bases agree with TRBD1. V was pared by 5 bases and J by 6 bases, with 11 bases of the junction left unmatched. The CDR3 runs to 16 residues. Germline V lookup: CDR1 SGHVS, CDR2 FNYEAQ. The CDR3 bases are TGTGCCAGCAGCCACCGTGGACAGGGCCAAGATGAAAAACTGTTTTTT. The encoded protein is CASSHRGQGQDEKLFF.

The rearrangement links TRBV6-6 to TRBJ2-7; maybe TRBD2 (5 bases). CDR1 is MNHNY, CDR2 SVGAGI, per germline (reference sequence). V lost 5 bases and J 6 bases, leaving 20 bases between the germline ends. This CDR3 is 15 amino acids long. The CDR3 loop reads CASSPPAGREGEQYF. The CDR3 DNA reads TGTGCCAGCAGTCCTCCCGCCGGGCGAGAGGGCGAGCAGTACTTC.

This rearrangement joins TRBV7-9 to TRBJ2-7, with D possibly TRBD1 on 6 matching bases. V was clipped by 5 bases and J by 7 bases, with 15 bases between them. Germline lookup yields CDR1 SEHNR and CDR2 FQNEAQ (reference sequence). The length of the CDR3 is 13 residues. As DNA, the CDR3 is TGTGCCAGCAGCCCAACAGGGAGACCAGAGCAGTACTTC. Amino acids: CASSPTGRPEQYF.